The 9 T cell receptor beta chains below all came from one sample that was sequenced in a study of cytomegalovirus exposure and HLA in healthy donors. PCR involved 60 Vbeta and 13 Jbeta primers. Generated by immunoSEQ multiplex PCR, the TCRdb table keeps only in-frame clones and is missing some. The sample has 150,000 to 200,000 clones. Sequencing was done on a sample of PBMCs. These receptors were taken from a man in his thirties or forties in good health and CMV-seronegative.

The rearrangement links TRBV10-3 to TRBJ2-3, with 8 bases matching TRBD2. The V and J ends lost 7 bases and 5 bases, in that order; junction bases with no gene match: 2. The CDR3 consists of 12 residues. Germline lookup yields CDR1 ENHRY and CDR2 SYGVKD. CDR3 residues: CAITRGGDTQYF. The CDR3 DNA follows: TGTGCCATCACCCGGGGGGGAGATACGCAGTATTTT.

The gene calls are TRBV10-2 and TRBJ1-5, with 7 bases lining up with TRBD1. V was clipped by 8 bases and J by 4 bases; unmatched bases: 5. Germline V gene sequence: CDR1 WSHSY, CDR2 SAAADI. This CDR3 is built from 13 residues. The CDR3 sequence is CASLGGYNQPQHF. CDR3 bases: TGCGCCAGCCTAGGGGGCTATAATCAGCCCCAGCATTTT.

The V gene is TRBV18, the J gene TRBJ1-3; D unclear. V lost 2 bases and J 0 bases, leaving 8 bases between the germline ends. The CDR3 is made up of 15 amino acids. Germline V lookup: CDR1 KGHSH, CDR2 LQKENI. CDR3 sequence reads: CASSPREDSGNTIYF. The CDR3, as DNA: TGTGCCAGCTCACCAAGGGAGGACTCTGGAAACACCATATATTTT. The whole variable domain, remainder taken from reference TRBV18 and TRBJ1-3, is NAGVMQNPRHLVRRRGQEARLRCSPMKGHSHVYWYRQLPEEGLKFMVYLQKENIIDESGMPKERFSAEFPKEGPSILRIQQVVRGDSAAYFCASSPREDSGNTIYFGEGSWLTVV.

The CDR3 sequence is CASSGGGITEAFF. Written as DNA, the CDR3 is TGTGCCAGTAGCGGGGGAGGTATCACTGAAGCTTTCTTT. The chain couples TRBV28 to TRBJ1-1; TRBD1 is a possible D gene (5 bases). The V and J ends lost 9 bases and 4 bases respectively, with 15 bases between them. Per the germline V gene, CDR1 is MDHEN and CDR2 is SYDVKM. The CDR3 has 13 residues.

The genes are TRBV19 and TRBJ1-1; TRBD1 is a possible D gene (5 bases). Looked up from germline, CDR1 is LNHDA and CDR2 is SQIVND (reference sequence). The CDR3 consists of 14 residues. V was clipped by 7 bases and J by 1 base, with 13 bases between them. The CDR3 sequence: CASKLGAQNTEAFF. In DNA, the CDR3 is TGTGCCAGTAAACTTGGGGCTCAGAACACTGAAGCTTTCTTT.

This chain uses TRBV9 with TRBJ2-1; weak D call: TRBD2 (5 bases). This CDR3 spans 16 amino acids. Trimming cost V 3 bases and J 7 bases, with 20 bases left between them. CDR1 SGDLS and CDR2 YYNGEE come from the germline V gene. The CDR3 bases are TGTGCCAGCAGCGCCCGGCGGCGGACTGAGCTGAATGAGCAGTTCTTC. This gives the protein CASSARRRTELNEQFF.

V is TRBV5-1 and J is TRBJ2-5; TRBD1 aligns across 7 bases. Germline V lookup: CDR1 SGHRS, CDR2 YFSETQ. The ends lost 2 bases at V and 2 bases at J; junction bases unmatched: 12. CDR3 length: 17 residues. The chain's CDR3 is CASSFSTFRTGQETQYF. The CDR3, as DNA: TGCGCCAGCAGCTTTTCTACCTTTCGGACAGGACAAGAGACCCAGTACTTC.

CDR3 protein: CASTTRDRVYEQYF. Here the CDR3 DNA reads TGTGCCAGCACCACCCGGGACAGGGTATACGAGCAGTACTTC. The chain combines TRBV6-1 with TRBJ2-5, with 9 bases matching TRBD1. The DNA end is a closer match to TRBJ2-7, so the J assignment may be wrong. The CDR3 runs 14 residues. The germline gives CDR1 MNHNS, CDR2 SASEGT.

The chain carries TRBV5-1 and TRBJ2-1, with D perhaps TRBD1 (5 bases). V was trimmed by 1 base and J by 5 bases, leaving 7 bases between them. This CDR3 has 13 amino acids. Germline V gene sequence: CDR1 SGHRS, CDR2 YFSETQ. Written as DNA, the CDR3 is TGCGCCAGCAGCTTGTTCAGGGACAATGAGCAGTTCTTC. Protein sequence: CASSLFRDNEQFF.